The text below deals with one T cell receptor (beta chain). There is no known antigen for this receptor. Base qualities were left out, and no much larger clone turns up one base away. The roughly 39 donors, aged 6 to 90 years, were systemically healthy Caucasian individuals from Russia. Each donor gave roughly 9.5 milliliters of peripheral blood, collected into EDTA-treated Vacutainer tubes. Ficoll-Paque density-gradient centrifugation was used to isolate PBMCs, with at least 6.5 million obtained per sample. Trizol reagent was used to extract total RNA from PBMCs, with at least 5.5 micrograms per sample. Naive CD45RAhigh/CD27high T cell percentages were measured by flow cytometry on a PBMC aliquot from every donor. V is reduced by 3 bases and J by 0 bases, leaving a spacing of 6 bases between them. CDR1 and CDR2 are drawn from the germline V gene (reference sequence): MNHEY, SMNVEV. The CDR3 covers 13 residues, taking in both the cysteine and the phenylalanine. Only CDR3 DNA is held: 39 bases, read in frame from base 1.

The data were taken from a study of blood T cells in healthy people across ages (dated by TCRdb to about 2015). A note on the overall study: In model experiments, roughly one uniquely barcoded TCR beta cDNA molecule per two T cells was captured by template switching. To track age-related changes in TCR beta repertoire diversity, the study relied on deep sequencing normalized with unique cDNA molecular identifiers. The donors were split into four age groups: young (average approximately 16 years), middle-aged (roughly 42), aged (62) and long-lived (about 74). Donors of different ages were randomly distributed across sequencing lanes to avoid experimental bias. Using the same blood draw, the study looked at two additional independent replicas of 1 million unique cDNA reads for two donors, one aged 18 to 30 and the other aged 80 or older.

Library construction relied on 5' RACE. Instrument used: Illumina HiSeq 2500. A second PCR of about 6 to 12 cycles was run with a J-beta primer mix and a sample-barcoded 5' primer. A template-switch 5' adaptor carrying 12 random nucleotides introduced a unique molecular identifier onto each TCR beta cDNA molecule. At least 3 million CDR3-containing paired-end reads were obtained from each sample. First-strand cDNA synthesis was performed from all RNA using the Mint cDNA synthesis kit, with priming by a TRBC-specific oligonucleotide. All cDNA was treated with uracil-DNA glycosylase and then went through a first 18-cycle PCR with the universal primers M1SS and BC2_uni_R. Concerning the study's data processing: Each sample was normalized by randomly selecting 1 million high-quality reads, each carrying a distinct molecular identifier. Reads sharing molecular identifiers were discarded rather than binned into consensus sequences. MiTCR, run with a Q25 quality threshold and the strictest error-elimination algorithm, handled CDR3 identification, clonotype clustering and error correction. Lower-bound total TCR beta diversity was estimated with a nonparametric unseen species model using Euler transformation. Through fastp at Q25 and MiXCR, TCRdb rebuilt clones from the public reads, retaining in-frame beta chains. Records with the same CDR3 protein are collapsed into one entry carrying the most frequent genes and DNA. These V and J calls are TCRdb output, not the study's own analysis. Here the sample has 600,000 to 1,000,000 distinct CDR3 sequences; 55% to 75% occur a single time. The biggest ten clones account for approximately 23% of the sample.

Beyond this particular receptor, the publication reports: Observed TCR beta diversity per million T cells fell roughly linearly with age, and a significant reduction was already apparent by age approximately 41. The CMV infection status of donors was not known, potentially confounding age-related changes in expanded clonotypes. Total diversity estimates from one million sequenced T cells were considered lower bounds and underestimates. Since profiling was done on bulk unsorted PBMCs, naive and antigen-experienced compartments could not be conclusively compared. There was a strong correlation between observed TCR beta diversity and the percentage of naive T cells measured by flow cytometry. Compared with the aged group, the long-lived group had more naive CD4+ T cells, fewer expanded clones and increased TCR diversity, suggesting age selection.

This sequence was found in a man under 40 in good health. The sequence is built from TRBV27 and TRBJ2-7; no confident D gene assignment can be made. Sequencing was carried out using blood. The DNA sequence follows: TGTGCCAGCAGTTTCCACAGCTCCTACGAGCAGTACTTC. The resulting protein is CASSFHSSYEQYF.